Shown below are 21 T cell receptor beta chains from a single sample sequenced in a study of blood T cells in healthy people across ages. For the second PCR, which ran for roughly 6 to 11 cycles, a sample-barcoded 5' primer and a J-beta primer mix were used. MiXCR, applied by TCRdb to the 5' RACE reads, yields one record per CDR3 protein. The sample holds hundreds of thousands of distinct CDR3 sequences, about 28% seen once. These data also formed part of another study, on T cells of mothers and their children.

The sequencing sample was made of blood. These receptor sequences come from a boy younger than 10 in good health.

The V call is TRBV5-1, the J call TRBJ2-2; D uncertain. Trimming pared 3 bases from V and 7 bases from J, leaving 16 bases between. Germline V gene lookup returns CDR1 SGHRS and CDR2 YFSETQ. The CDR3 is made up of 15 amino acids. CDR3 loop: CASSSGRLGSGELFF. In DNA form, the CDR3 reads TGCGCCAGCAGCTCTGGACGTTTGGGAAGCGGGGAGCTGTTTTTT.

This sequence joins TRBV19 and TRBJ2-7, with 9 bases matching TRBD2. The CDR3 contains 14 residues. Looked up from germline, CDR1 is LNHDA and CDR2 is SQIVND (reference sequence). Trimming removed 5 bases from V and 3 bases from J; junction bases left unmatched: 5. The CDR3 protein is CASSAVAGVYEQYF. Written as DNA, the CDR3 is TGTGCCAGTAGTGCGGTAGCGGGAGTCTACGAGCAGTACTTC.

This clonotype has just a few counts. V and J are TRBV3-1 and TRBJ2-4, with D uncertain. The CDR3 extends over 15 amino acids. Germline loops: CDR1 LGHDT, CDR2 YNNKEL (reference sequence). V gave up 0 bases and J gave up 0 bases, with 6 bases separating them. The CDR3 is CASSQDGEAKNIQYF. Written as DNA, the CDR3 is TGTGCCAGCAGCCAAGATGGGGAAGCCAAAAACATTCAGTACTTC.

This clonotype came up many times. This chain links TRBV15 with TRBJ2-4; 8 positions agree with TRBD2. Trimming at V came to 3 bases and at J to 6 bases, leaving 7 bases not matched to a gene. This CDR3 spans 15 amino acids. The germline gives CDR1 LNHNV, CDR2 YYDKDF (reference sequence). The CDR3 protein is CATSRPAGGGNIQYF. The CDR3 DNA reads as TGTGCCACCAGCAGGCCCGCGGGGGGAGGAAACATTCAGTACTTC. The full variable domain, completed using reference TRBV15 and TRBJ2-4, is DAMVIQNPRYQVTQFGKPVTLSCSQTLNHNVMYWYQQKSSQAPKLLFHYYDKDFNNEADTPDNFQSRRPNTSFCFLDIRSPGLGDTAMYLCATSRPAGGGNIQYFGAGTRLSVL.

This clonotype appeared a few times. At one boundary the junction diverges from the germline segment, which might be a read error. The V gene is TRBV7-2, the J gene TRBJ2-1; 8 bases line up with TRBD2. This CDR3 comprises 16 residues. CDR1 is SGHTA, CDR2 FQGNSA, per germline. CDR3 sequence reads: CASSPGLGSSYNKQFF. CDR3 sequence (DNA): TGTGCCAGCAGCCCGGGACTAGGGAGCTCCTACAATAAGCAGTTCTTC.

The rearrangement uses TRBV28 and TRBJ2-7; a weak D match, TRBD1 (6 bases). Germline CDR1 reads MDHEN; CDR2 reads SYDVKM. V gave up 5 bases and J gave up 3 bases, with 14 bases separating them. The CDR3 loop spans 14 amino acids. In DNA form, the CDR3 reads TGTGCCAGCAGTCACCGACAGGAAATCTACGAGCAGTACTTC. Amino acids: CASSHRQEIYEQYF.

This clonotype has only a few counts. The chain links TRBV7-9 to TRBJ1-2, with D possibly TRBD1 on 5 matching bases. The V gene's germline CDR1 is SEHNR and CDR2 FQNEAQ (reference sequence). Between the trimmed V and J ends, which lost 5 bases and 4 bases, there was a span of 14 bases. This CDR3 has 14 amino acids. CDR3 nucleotides: TGTGCCAGCAGCCTAGAAGCAGGGAGCTATGGCTACACCTTC. Residues: CASSLEAGSYGYTF.

CDR3 protein: CASSTTTGRYQPQHF. Here the CDR3 DNA reads TGTGCCAGCAGCACAACAACCGGCCGCTATCAGCCCCAGCATTTT. This chain uses TRBV12-3 or TRBV12-4 with TRBJ1-5; no definite D call. The CDR3 has 15 residues. V was shortened by 6 bases and J by 5 bases, with 17 bases between the two germline ends.

This clonotype has only a few counts. The rearrangement uses TRBV27 and TRBJ2-7; 14 bases align to TRBD2. The CDR3 sequence is 15 residues long. Trimming at V came to 4 bases and at J to 6 bases, leaving 5 bases not matched to a gene. CDR1 and CDR2 from the germline V gene are MNHEY and SMNVEV (reference sequence). CDR3 amino acids: CASSSSGLAGAEQYF. The CDR3 DNA reads TGTGCCAGCAGTTCCTCGGGACTAGCGGGAGCCGAGCAGTACTTC.

The V gene is TRBV12-3 or TRBV12-4, the J gene TRBJ1-3; perhaps TRBD1 as D (5 bases). V lost 0 bases and J lost 2, with 17 bases in between. The CDR3 contains 18 residues. Here the CDR3 DNA reads TGTGCCAGCAGTTTAGCCCGCTCCGGCGCGGGGGCTGGAAACACCATATATTTT. Protein product: CASSLARSGAGAGNTIYF.

A remark on this clonotype: A junction boundary mismatches the germline segment, possibly from a read error. The chain uses TRBV3-1 and TRBJ2-1, with D perhaps given as TRBD1 or TRBD2 (6 bases each). The CDR3 extends over 17 amino acids. In germline, CDR1 is LGHDT, CDR2 YNNKEL (reference sequence). This CDR3 reads CASSQVGGPSSYNEQFF. The CDR3 nucleotides are TGCGCCAGCAGCCAAGTAGGGGGGCCCAGCTCCTACAATGAGCAGTTCTTC.

This clonotype was detected a few times. The CDR3 bases are TGTGCCAGCAGCCGCCTACTAAGCGGATCCTACGAGCAGTACTTC. Encoded protein: CASSRLLSGSYEQYF. This rearrangement joins TRBV14 to TRBJ2-7, with a tentative D call TRBD2 (5 bases). With 4 bases removed from V and 1 base from J, the gap between germline ends came to 14 bases. Germline CDR1 reads SGHDN; CDR2 reads FVKESK. The CDR3 is 15 residues long.

V usage is TRBV29-1 and J usage is TRBJ2-1, with 8 positions matching TRBD1. The germline V gene has CDR1 SQVTM and CDR2 ANQGSEA. The CDR3 is 18 amino acids. Trimming cost V 4 bases and J 3 bases; bases outside gene matches: 17. CDR3 coding DNA: TGCAGCGTTGTCCAGCATAACCGGGACAGGCAAAACTACAATGAGCAGTTCTTC. Its translation is CSVVQHNRDRQNYNEQFF.

This chain connects TRBV7-9 to TRBJ1-4, with D uncertain. CDR1 is SEHNR and CDR2 is FQNEAQ in the germline V gene (reference sequence). CDR3 length: 15 residues. Trimming took off 5 bases at V and 4 bases at J, with 14 bases between the two ends. CDR3 in amino acids: CASSPPEGVNEKLFF. The CDR3, as DNA: TGTGCCAGCAGCCCACCCGAGGGTGTTAATGAAAAACTGTTTTTT.

J is TRBJ2-4 and V is TRBV7-2, with D perhaps TRBD2 (6 bases). Per germline, CDR1 SGHTA and CDR2 FQGNSA. Between the trimmed V and J ends, which lost 6 bases and 0 bases, there was a span of 15 bases. The CDR3 runs to 16 residues. The CDR3 spells CASSWTGARAKNIQYF. The CDR3 DNA follows: TGTGCCAGCAGTTGGACGGGAGCTAGAGCCAAAAACATTCAGTACTTC.

About this clonotype itself: At one boundary the junction diverges from the germline segment, which might be a read error. The gene calls are TRBV6-1 and TRBJ1-4; D is undetermined. CDR3 size: 14 residues. CDR1 and CDR2 from the germline V gene are MNHNS and SASEGT. CDR3 nucleotides: TGTGCCAGCAGGGAAGGATCCCCGAATGAAAAACTGTTTTTT. It yields the protein CASREGSPNEKLFF.

This clonotype was counted only a few times. This chain joins TRBV20-1 and TRBJ2-4, with D perhaps TRBD1 (6 bases). V was trimmed by 3 bases and J by 14 bases, leaving 26 bases between them. The CDR3 has 15 amino acids. The germline gives CDR1 DFQATT, CDR2 SNEGSKA (reference sequence). This CDR3 is CSASDIDRITDIEYF. CDR3 bases: TGCAGTGCTAGTGATATCGACAGGATCACCGATATAGAGTACTTC.

The sample holds a few counts of this clonotype. The chain couples TRBV18 to TRBJ2-3, with 10 bases aligning to TRBD2. This CDR3 is built from 16 residues. Germline lookup yields CDR1 KGHSH and CDR2 LQKENI. V lost 6 bases, J lost 2 bases, and 8 bases stayed unmatched. The CDR3 is CASSPLAGETTDTQYF. The CDR3, as DNA: TGTGCCAGCTCGCCCCTAGCGGGGGAGACCACAGATACGCAGTATTTT. Drawing the rest from reference TRBV18 and TRBJ2-3, the complete variable domain is NAGVMQNPRHLVRRRGQEARLRCSPMKGHSHVYWYRQLPEEGLKFMVYLQKENIIDESGMPKERFSAEFPKEGPSILRIQQVVRGDSAAYFCASSPLAGETTDTQYFGPGTRLTVL.

This clonotype showed up just a few times. J is TRBJ2-7 and V is TRBV30, with D uncertain. Germline CDR1 GTSNPN, CDR2 SVGIG (reference sequence). The CDR3 length is 13 residues. With 0 bases removed from V and 3 bases from J, the gap between germline ends came to 9 bases. CDR3 DNA sequence: TGTGCCTGGAGTGTAGGAGTTGGCTACGAGCAGTACTTC. It codes for CAWSVGVGYEQYF.

This clonotype has just a few counts. J is TRBJ1-5 and V is TRBV15; 12 bases agree with TRBD1. Germline values: CDR1 LNHNV, CDR2 YYDKDF (reference sequence). After removal of 7 bases from V and 6 bases from J, the junction contained 7 bases not matched to a gene. CDR3 length: 15 residues. CDR3 DNA sequence: TGTGCCACCAACATCGGGACAGGGGGCGGTCAGCCCCAGCATTTT. Translated: CATNIGTGGGQPQHF.

In DNA form, the CDR3 reads TGTGCCAGCAGCCATCAGGGGGTGGGCTACACCTTC. Translating it yields CASSHQGVGYTF. The chain carries TRBV7-9 and TRBJ1-2, with 7 positions matching TRBD1. The V gene's germline CDR1 is SEHNR and CDR2 FQNEAQ (reference sequence). The V and J ends lost 5 bases and 8 bases, in that order; junction bases with no gene match: 5. The CDR3 is made up of 12 amino acids.